This T cell receptor (beta chain) was documented in a study of blood T cell repertoires in COVID-19. Whole-study context: Researchers got acute and convalescent COVID-19 samples from the United States, Italy and Spain.

The assay was immunoSEQ multiplex PCR, and TCRdb's table has in-frame clones only and misses some. Found here are under 200,000 clones, 85% of them singletons; the top ten hold roughly 5%. Looked up from germline, CDR1 is SGHRS and CDR2 is YFSETQ. J was trimmed by 6 bases and V by 0 bases; bases with no gene match: 6. The CDR3 consists of 15 residues. While infection was still active, Seattle patients were enrolled and then followed longitudinally. The sequenced sample consisted of peripheral blood. This chain joins TRBV5-1 and TRBJ1-2; 9 nucleotides match TRBD1. This sequence was found in a woman aged 45-65 years with COVID-19, enrolled during active disease. The CDR3 region is CASSLATGGLDGYTF. In DNA, the CDR3 is TGCGCCAGCAGCTTGGCCACAGGGGGCTTGGATGGCTACACCTTC.